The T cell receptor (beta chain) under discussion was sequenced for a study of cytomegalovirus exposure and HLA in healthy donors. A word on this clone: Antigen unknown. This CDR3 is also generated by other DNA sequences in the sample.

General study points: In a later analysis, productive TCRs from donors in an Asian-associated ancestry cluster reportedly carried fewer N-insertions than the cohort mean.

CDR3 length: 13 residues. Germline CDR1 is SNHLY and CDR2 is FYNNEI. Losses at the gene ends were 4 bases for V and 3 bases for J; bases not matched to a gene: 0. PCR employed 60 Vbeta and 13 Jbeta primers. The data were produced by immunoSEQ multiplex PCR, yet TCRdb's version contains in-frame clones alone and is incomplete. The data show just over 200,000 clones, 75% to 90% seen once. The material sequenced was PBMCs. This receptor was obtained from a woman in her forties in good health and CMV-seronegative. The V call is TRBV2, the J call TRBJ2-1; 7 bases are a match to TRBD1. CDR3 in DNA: TGTGCCAGCAGTGGACAGGGCTACAATGAGCAGTTCTTC. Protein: CASSGQGYNEQFF.